A selection of T cell receptor beta chains follows, all from one sample in a study of early T cells in non-severe SARS-CoV-2 infection. TCRdb redid the calling of the 5' RACE reads with MiXCR, one entry per CDR3 protein. The table lists 25,000 to 35,000 distinct CDR3 sequences, approximately 4.4% of them singletons, with about 7.9% in the top ten. Sample: whole blood. Receptors originate from an adult who was a healthcare worker with PCR-confirmed SARS-CoV-2 infection or an uninfected control (not recorded which). The CDR3 runs from the conserved cysteine through the conserved F or W. A D gene is named only where the DNA matches it firmly. A clone size is listed for some rows: how often the clone was seen (once, few, many), or a class if it is expanded.

>-|TRBJ2-6|TRBV6-5|few
CASSYTQSGANVLTF
TGTGCCAGCAGCTACACTCAGTCTGGGGCCAACGTCCTGACTTTC
>TRBD2|TRBJ2-3|TRBV4-3|-
CASSQDPSGGASDTQYF
TGCGCCAGCAGCCAGGACCCTAGCGGGGGGGCATCAGATACGCAGTATTTT
>-|TRBJ2-5|TRBV20-1|few
CSGQRGQETQYF
TGCAGTGGACAAAGAGGGCAAGAGACCCAGTACTTC
>-|TRBJ1-3|TRBV5-6|many
CASSWQGHHSGNTIYF
TGTGCCAGCAGCTGGCAGGGACATCACTCTGGAAACACCATATATTTT
>-|TRBJ2-7|TRBV29-1|many
CSVVDRTEPYEQYF
TGCAGCGTTGTTGATCGGACGGAGCCCTACGAGCAGTACTTC
>-|TRBJ1-1|TRBV6-1|many
CASSEEGGIMNTEAFF
TGTGCCAGCAGTGAAGAAGGGGGAATTATGAACACTGAAGCTTTCTTT
>TRBD2|TRBJ2-5|TRBV11-2|few
CASSWTSGEQETQYF
TGTGCCAGCAGTTGGACTAGCGGAGAACAAGAGACCCAGTACTTC
>-|TRBJ1-3|TRBV7-9|many
CASSSLWTVSGNTIYF
TGTGCCAGCAGCTCTCTATGGACAGTATCTGGAAACACCATATATTTT
>TRBD1|TRBJ1-4|TRBV27|many
CASSYGTGAEKLFF
TGTGCCAGCAGTTATGGGACAGGGGCTGAAAAACTGTTTTTT
>-|TRBJ1-2|TRBV5-1|many
CASSPTRIEGGYTF
TGCGCCAGCAGCCCGACAAGGATCGAGGGGGGCTACACCTTC
>TRBD1|TRBJ2-1|TRBV15|-
CATTKTGDFYNEQFF
TGTGCCACCACCAAGACAGGGGATTTCTACAATGAGCAGTTCTTC
>-|TRBJ2-3|TRBV2|-
CASSERISSTDTQYF
TGTGCCAGCAGTGAAAGGATTTCTAGCACAGATACGCAGTATTTT
>TRBD1|TRBJ1-6|TRBV7-2|-
CASSGQGYSPLHF
TGTGCCAGCTCTGGACAGGGGTATTCACCCCTCCACTTT
>-|TRBJ1-6|TRBV4-3|many
CASSQSRVRESSYNSPLHF
TGCGCCAGCAGCCAATCCAGGGTTCGGGAAAGCTCCTATAATTCACCCCTCCACTTT
>-|TRBJ2-4|TRBV27|medium-sized
CASSSTSLAKNIQYF
TGTGCCAGCAGTTCGACATCTCTAGCCAAAAACATTCAGTACTTC
>TRBD1|TRBJ1-5|TRBV24-1|medium-sized
CATSDWQGDQPQHF
TGTGCCACCAGTGATTGGCAGGGGGATCAGCCCCAGCATTTT
>-|TRBJ2-7|TRBV7-9|many
CASSLDGDQYF
TGTGCCAGCAGCTTAGACGGTGATCAGTACTTC
>TRBD2|TRBJ2-7|TRBV6-2/TRBV6-3|few
CASTPTAGTSVYEQYF
TGTGCCAGCACCCCCACCGCCGGGACTAGCGTTTACGAGCAGTACTTC
>-|TRBJ2-1|TRBV4-3|many
CASSQGVSPRNEQFF
TGCGCCAGCAGCCAGGGGGTCAGTCCAAGGAATGAGCAGTTCTTC
>-|TRBJ2-3|TRBV2|many
CASSRRNTQYF
TGTGCCAGCAGCCGAAGGAATACGCAGTATTTT
>TRBD2|TRBJ2-1|TRBV7-2|medium-sized
CASNLSGGPYNEQFF
TGTGCCAGCAACCTATCGGGGGGGCCTTACAATGAGCAGTTCTTC
>-|TRBJ2-6|TRBV18|many
CASSPVSVSGANVLTF
TGTGCCAGCTCACCAGTTTCTGTCTCTGGGGCCAACGTCCTGACTTTC
>TRBD1|TRBJ2-2|TRBV10-1|many
CASSDGQGNTGELFF
TGCGCCAGCAGCGATGGACAGGGCAACACCGGGGAGCTGTTTTTT
>-|TRBJ2-7|TRBV7-9|many
CASSAEGSCYF
TGTGCCAGCAGCGCCGAGGGCTCCTGTTACTTC
>TRBD1|TRBJ2-5|TRBV7-9|many
CASSLAGGVETQYF
TGTGCCAGCAGCTTAGCAGGGGGCGTGGAGACCCAGTACTTC
>-|TRBJ2-1|TRBV6-6|many
CASSGRVSSYNEQFF
TGTGCCAGCAGTGGCAGGGTGAGCTCCTACAATGAGCAGTTCTTC
>-|TRBJ1-3|TRBV12-3/TRBV12-4|many
CASSPRTARSGNTIYF
TGTGCCAGCAGTCCCCGGACAGCCCGCTCTGGAAACACCATATATTTT
>-|TRBJ2-2|TRBV6-1|-
CASSENRHSGELFF
TGTGCCAGCAGTGAGAACAGACATTCCGGGGAGCTGTTTTTT
>TRBD1|TRBJ2-5|TRBV7-2|-
CASSQPGGSETQYF
TGTGCCAGCAGTCAACCAGGGGGTTCAGAGACCCAGTACTTC
>-|TRBJ1-2|TRBV28|many
CASSLRLDYGYTF
TGTGCCAGCAGTTTACGCCTCGACTATGGCTACACCTTC
>-|TRBJ2-7|TRBV29-1|few
CSVVDSGEEQYF
TGCAGCGTTGTGGACTCAGGGGAGGAGCAGTACTTC
>-|TRBJ1-5|TRBV6-2/TRBV6-3|many
CASTQDRNQPQHF
TGTGCCAGCACCCAAGACAGGAATCAGCCCCAGCATTTT
>-|TRBJ2-7|TRBV5-6|many
CASSLPQGKQYF
TGTGCCAGCAGCTTGCCCCAGGGAAAGCAGTACTTC
>-|TRBJ1-5|TRBV5-1|-
CASSFLPDNQPQHF
TGCGCCAGCAGCTTCTTGCCAGACAATCAGCCCCAGCATTTT
>-|TRBJ1-3|TRBV15|-
CATSRNQVTENTIYF
TGTGCCACCAGCAGGAATCAGGTCACTGAAAACACCATATATTTT
>-|TRBJ2-2|TRBV5-1|few
CASSFRGQNTGELFF
TGCGCCAGCAGCTTCCGGGGACAGAACACCGGGGAGCTGTTTTTT
>TRBD1|TRBJ2-3|TRBV29-1|-
CSATGTGGPDTQYF
TGCAGCGCCACCGGGACAGGGGGCCCAGATACGCAGTATTTT
>TRBD2|TRBJ2-3|TRBV2|many
CASSSSGGISDTQYF
TGTGCCAGCAGTTCTAGCGGGGGGATATCAGATACGCAGTATTTT
>-|TRBJ1-5|TRBV12-3/TRBV12-4|many
CASSLGGSDQPQHF
TGTGCCAGCAGTTTAGGGGGGTCGGATCAGCCCCAGCATTTT
>TRBD1|TRBJ1-1|TRBV24-1|medium-sized
CATSDETGRKTEAFF
TGTGCCACCAGTGATGAGACAGGGCGAAAAACTGAAGCTTTCTTT
>-|TRBJ2-4|TRBV12-3/TRBV12-4|-
CASTPGTFKNIQYF
TGTGCCAGCACCCCCGGGACATTCAAAAACATTCAGTACTTC
>TRBD2|TRBJ2-7|TRBV20-1|many
CSAAPMQRGLPYEQYF
TGCAGTGCCGCACCCATGCAGCGGGGGTTACCCTACGAGCAGTACTTC
>-|TRBJ2-5|TRBV9|many
CASSPHPGPEETQYF
TGTGCCAGCAGCCCACATCCGGGCCCCGAAGAGACCCAGTACTTC
>-|TRBJ2-3|TRBV27|many
CASSLSTASSTDTQYF
TGTGCCAGCAGTCTTTCGACAGCCTCTAGCACAGATACGCAGTATTTT
>TRBD2|TRBJ2-1|TRBV19|-
CASSRRGDYYNEQFF
TGTGCCAGTAGTCGGCGGGGGGACTACTACAATGAGCAGTTCTTC
>-|TRBJ2-3|TRBV27|many
CASSSMGEVTDTQYF
TGTGCCAGCAGCTCTATGGGGGAAGTCACAGATACGCAGTATTTT
>-|TRBJ2-5|TRBV6-1|many
CASSSDWAGTQYF
TGTGCCAGCAGTTCGGACTGGGCGGGGACCCAGTACTTC
>-|TRBJ1-4|TRBV7-6|-
CASSLGVSNEKLFF
TGTGCCAGCAGCTTAGGAGTATCTAATGAAAAACTGTTTTTT
>TRBD1|TRBJ2-7|TRBV30|many
CACLGTGRREQYF
TGTGCCTGCCTGGGGACAGGGCGACGCGAGCAGTACTTC
>-|TRBJ2-1|TRBV5-6|many
CASSLAYNEQFF
TGTGCCAGCAGCTTAGCCTACAATGAGCAGTTCTTC
>-|TRBJ2-2|TRBV27|many
CASSPYRVGTGELFF
TGTGCCAGCAGTCCCTACAGGGTCGGCACCGGGGAGCTGTTTTTT
>-|TRBJ1-1|TRBV6-1|many
CASSEGEYRRNTEAFF
TGTGCCAGCAGTGAAGGTGAATATAGGCGGAACACTGAAGCTTTCTTT